The rows below give T cell receptor beta chains drawn from one sample of a study of blood T cells in healthy people across ages. Using its own MiXCR run on the 5' RACE reads, TCRdb lists one record per CDR3 protein. The table includes over a million distinct CDR3 sequences, around 27% detected once. The sample was also reused in another study, on T cells of mothers and their children.

The sequencing sample was made of blood. The receptors were sampled from a girl aged 2 to 10 in good health. The CDR3 runs from the conserved cysteine through the conserved F or W. A D gene is named only where the DNA matches it firmly. Clone size, where shown, is once, few, many, or a class for clones that have expanded.

abundance	v_gene	d_gene	j_gene	CDR3nt	CDR3aa
NA	TRBV5-1	NA	TRBJ2-3	TGCGCCAGCAGCTTTAAGGGCGGTGATACGCAGTATTTT	CASSFKGGDTQYF
NA	TRBV12-3/TRBV12-4	NA	TRBJ2-7	TGTGCCAGCAGTTCCACCGCATTCGAGCAGTACTTC	CASSSTAFEQYF
NA	TRBV10-3	NA	TRBJ1-1	TGTGCCACTCGTAGGTACACTGAAGCTTTCTTT	CATRRYTEAFF
few	TRBV29-1	NA	TRBJ1-4	TGCAGCGTTTTCCAAAATGAAAAACTGTTTTTT	CSVFQNEKLFF
few	TRBV7-8	TRBD1	TRBJ1-3	TGTGCCAGCAGCTTACTGGGACAGGGGGCCTCTGGAAACACCATATATTTT	CASSLLGQGASGNTIYF
few	TRBV4-1	NA	TRBJ1-5	TGCGCCAGCAGTCGGACGGAGAATAGCAATCAGCCCCAGCATTTT	CASSRTENSNQPQHF
few	TRBV11-2	NA	TRBJ2-3	TGTGCCAGCAGCTTATGGCAGGGTTCACCTATAGCGCAGTATTTT	CASSLWQGSPIAQYF
NA	TRBV28	NA	TRBJ2-7	TGTGCCAGCAGTTTGTATCAGGGGGGAAACTCCTACGAGCAGTACTTC	CASSLYQGGNSYEQYF
few	TRBV29-1	NA	TRBJ2-1	TGCAGCGCGCTACAGACAGGGAGGGTCGATGAGCAGTTCTTC	CSALQTGRVDEQFF
NA	TRBV29-1	TRBD1	TRBJ1-4	TGCAGCGTTGAATCGGGGTTTTTGGGACAGGGAGGTGAAAAACTGTTTTTT	CSVESGFLGQGGEKLFF
few	TRBV7-6	NA	TRBJ1-1	TGTGCCAGCAGCTTAATGTCGGCGGCTAACACTGAAGCTTTCTTT	CASSLMSAANTEAFF
NA	TRBV7-2	NA	TRBJ2-5	TGTGCCAGCAGTTCCCAGTTCCCCCTCCCTCGAAACCAGTACTTC	CASSSQFPLPRNQYF
NA	TRBV9	NA	TRBJ1-1	TGTGCCAGCAGCGTAGACAGCGACACTGAAGTTTTCTTT	CASSVDSDTEVFF
few	TRBV18	NA	TRBJ1-3	TGTGCCAGCTCGGATCGCGTTTCTGGAAACACCATATATTTT	CASSDRVSGNTIYF
many	TRBV4-2	NA	TRBJ1-4	TGTGCCAGCAGCCAACGAACCGAAAAACTGTTTTTT	CASSQRTEKLFF